This T cell receptor (beta chain) was captured in a study of cytomegalovirus exposure and HLA in healthy donors. Findings and limits, study-wide: High sensitivity and specificity were reportedly achieved when the classifier diagnosed cytomegalovirus status.

Comment on this clone: The antigen is unknown.

The method was immunoSEQ multiplex PCR; TCRdb's version includes in-frame clones alone and lacks a portion of them. The sample carries 60,000 to 70,000 clones, almost 95% recorded once. Germline V gene lookup returns CDR1 MNHEY and CDR2 SMNVEV (reference sequence). The CDR3 runs 16 residues. Trimming took 3 bases from V and 0 from J, leaving 15 bases between them. It was the roughly 110-subject validation cohort, separate from the approximately 700-subject first cohort, to which the donors belonged. The sample comprised PBMCs. The V gene is TRBV27, the J gene TRBJ2-7; weak D call: TRBD2 (6 bases). The source of this sequence is a man between 18 and 29 years old in good health and CMV-seropositive. This chain's CDR3 is CASSFEGGTSSYEQYF. The CDR3 DNA is TGTGCCAGCAGTTTCGAGGGCGGGACGAGCTCCTACGAGCAGTACTTC.